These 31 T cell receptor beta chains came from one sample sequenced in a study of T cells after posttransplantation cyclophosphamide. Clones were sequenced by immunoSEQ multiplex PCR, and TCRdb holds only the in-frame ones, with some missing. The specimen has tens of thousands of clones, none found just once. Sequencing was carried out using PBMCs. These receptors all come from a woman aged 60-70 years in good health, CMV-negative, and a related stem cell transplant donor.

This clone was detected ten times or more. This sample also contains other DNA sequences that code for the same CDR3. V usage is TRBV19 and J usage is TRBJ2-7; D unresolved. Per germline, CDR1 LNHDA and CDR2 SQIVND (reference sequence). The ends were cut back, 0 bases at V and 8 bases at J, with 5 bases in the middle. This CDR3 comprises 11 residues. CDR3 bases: TGTGCCAGTAGTATAGACCACAAGCAGTACTTC. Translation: CASSIDHKQYF.

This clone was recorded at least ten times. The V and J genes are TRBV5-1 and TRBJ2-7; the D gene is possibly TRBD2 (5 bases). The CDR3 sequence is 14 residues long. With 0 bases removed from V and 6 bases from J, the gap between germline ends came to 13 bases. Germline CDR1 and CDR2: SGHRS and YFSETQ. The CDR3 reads CASSLERVPGEQYF. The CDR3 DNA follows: TGCGCCAGCAGCTTGGAGAGGGTCCCCGGCGAGCAGTACTTC. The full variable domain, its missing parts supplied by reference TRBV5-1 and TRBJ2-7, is KAGVTQTPRYLIKTRGQQVTLSCSPISGHRSVSWYQQTPGQGLQFLFEYFSETQRNKGNFPGRFSGRQFSNSRSEMNVSTLELGDSALYLCASSLERVPGEQYFGPGTRLTVT.

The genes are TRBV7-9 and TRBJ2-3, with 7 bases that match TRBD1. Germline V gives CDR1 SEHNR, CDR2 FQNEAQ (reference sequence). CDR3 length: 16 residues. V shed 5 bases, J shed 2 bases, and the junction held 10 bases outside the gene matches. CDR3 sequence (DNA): TGTGCCAGCAGCCGGACAGGATTTCCGGTCACAGATACGCAGTATTTT. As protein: CASSRTGFPVTDTQYF.

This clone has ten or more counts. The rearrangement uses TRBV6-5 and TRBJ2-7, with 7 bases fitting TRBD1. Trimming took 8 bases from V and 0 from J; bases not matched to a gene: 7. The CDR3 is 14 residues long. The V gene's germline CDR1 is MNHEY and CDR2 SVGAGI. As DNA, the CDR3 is TGTGCCAGCGGGATGACAGGGACCTCCTACGAGCAGTACTTC. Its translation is CASGMTGTSYEQYF.

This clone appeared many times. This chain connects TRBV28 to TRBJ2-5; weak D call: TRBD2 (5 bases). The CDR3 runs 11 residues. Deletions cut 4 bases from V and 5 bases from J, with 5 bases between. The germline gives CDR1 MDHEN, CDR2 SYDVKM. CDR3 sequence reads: CASSSGETQYF. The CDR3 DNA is TGTGCCAGCAGTTCGGGGGAGACCCAGTACTTC.

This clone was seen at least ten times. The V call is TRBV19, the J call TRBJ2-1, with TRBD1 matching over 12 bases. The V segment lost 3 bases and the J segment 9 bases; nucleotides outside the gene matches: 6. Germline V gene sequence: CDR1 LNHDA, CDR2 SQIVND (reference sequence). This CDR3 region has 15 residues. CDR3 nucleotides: TGTGCCAGTAGTATCGGGGGACAGGGGGCGCTTGAGCAGTTCTTC. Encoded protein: CASSIGGQGALEQFF.

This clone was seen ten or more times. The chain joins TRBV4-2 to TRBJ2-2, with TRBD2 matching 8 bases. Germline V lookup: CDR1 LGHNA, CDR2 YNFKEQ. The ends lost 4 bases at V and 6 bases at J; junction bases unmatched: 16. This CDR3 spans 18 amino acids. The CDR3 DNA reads TGTGCCAGCAGCCCCCGAGCCCGAGCGGGGGCAGGGGCCGGGGAGCTGTTTTTT. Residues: CASSPRARAGAGAGELFF.

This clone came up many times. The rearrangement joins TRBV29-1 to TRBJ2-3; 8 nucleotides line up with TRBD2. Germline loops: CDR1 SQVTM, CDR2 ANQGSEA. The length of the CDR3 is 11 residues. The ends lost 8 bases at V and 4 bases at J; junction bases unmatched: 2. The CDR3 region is CSSGGADTQYF. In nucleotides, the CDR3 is TGCAGCTCCGGGGGGGCAGATACGCAGTATTTT.

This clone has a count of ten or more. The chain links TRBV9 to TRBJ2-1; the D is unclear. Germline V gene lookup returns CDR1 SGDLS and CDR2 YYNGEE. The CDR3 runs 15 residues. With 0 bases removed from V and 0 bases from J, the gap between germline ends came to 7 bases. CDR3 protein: CASSVAPSSYNEQFF. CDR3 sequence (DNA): TGTGCCAGCAGCGTAGCCCCCAGCTCCTACAATGAGCAGTTCTTC.

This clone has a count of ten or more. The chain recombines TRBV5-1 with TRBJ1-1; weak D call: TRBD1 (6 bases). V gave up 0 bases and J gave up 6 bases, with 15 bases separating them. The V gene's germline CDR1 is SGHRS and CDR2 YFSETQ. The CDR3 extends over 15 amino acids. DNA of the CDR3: TGCGCCAGCAGCTTGGCTCCAGGGGCCTACGCTGAAGCTTTCTTT. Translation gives CASSLAPGAYAEAFF.

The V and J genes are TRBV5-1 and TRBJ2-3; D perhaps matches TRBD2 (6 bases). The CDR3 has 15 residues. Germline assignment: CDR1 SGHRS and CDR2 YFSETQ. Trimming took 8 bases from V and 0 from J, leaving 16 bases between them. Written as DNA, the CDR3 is TGCGCCAGTGCGTTCAGGCGGGGTAGCACAGATACGCAGTATTTT. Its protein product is CASAFRRGSTDTQYF.

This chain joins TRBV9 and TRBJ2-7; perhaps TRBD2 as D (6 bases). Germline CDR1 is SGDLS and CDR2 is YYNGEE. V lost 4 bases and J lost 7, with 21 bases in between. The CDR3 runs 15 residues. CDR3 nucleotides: TGTGCCAGCAGCCCTACGGGGGTTTGGGGTGGGGAGCAGTACTTC. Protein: CASSPTGVWGGEQYF.

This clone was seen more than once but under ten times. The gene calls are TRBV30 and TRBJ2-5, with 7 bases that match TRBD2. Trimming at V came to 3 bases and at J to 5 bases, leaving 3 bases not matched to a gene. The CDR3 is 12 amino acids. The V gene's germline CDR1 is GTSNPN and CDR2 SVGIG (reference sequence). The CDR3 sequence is CAWRGLGETQYF. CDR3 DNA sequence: TGTGCCTGGAGAGGACTAGGGGAGACCCAGTACTTC.

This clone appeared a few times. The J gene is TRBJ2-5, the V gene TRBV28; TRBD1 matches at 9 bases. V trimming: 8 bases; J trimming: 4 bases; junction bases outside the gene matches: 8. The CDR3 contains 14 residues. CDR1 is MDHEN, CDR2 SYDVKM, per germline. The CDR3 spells CASGRQGGIETQYF. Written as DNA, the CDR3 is TGTGCCAGCGGGAGACAGGGGGGGATAGAGACCCAGTACTTC. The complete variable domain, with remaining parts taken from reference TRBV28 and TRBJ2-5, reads DVKVTQSSRYLVKRTGEKVFLECVQDMDHENMFWYRQDPGLGLRLIYFSYDVKMKEKGDIPEGYSVSREKKERFSLILESASTNQTSMYLCASGRQGGIETQYFGPGTRLLVL.

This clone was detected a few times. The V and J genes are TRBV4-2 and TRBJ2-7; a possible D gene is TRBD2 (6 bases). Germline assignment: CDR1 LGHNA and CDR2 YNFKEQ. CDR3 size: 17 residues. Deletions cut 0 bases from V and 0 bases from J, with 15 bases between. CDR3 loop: CASSQDRPGLGSYEQYF. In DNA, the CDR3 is TGTGCCAGCAGCCAAGATCGTCCGGGACTGGGCTCCTACGAGCAGTACTTC.

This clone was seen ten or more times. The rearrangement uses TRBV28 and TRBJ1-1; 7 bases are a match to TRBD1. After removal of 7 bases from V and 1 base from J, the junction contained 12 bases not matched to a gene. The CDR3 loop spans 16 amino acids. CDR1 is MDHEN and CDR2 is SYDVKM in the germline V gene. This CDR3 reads CASTLFEGQRNTEAFF. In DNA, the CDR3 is TGTGCCAGCACCCTCTTCGAGGGACAGCGGAACACTGAAGCTTTCTTT.

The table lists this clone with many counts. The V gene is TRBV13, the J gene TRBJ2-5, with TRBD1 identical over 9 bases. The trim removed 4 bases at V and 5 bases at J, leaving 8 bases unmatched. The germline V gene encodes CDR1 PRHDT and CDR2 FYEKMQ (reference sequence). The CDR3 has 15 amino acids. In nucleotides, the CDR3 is TGTGCCAGCAGCTCCCACAGGGGGCGGGCGGAGACCCAGTACTTC. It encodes CASSSHRGRAETQYF.

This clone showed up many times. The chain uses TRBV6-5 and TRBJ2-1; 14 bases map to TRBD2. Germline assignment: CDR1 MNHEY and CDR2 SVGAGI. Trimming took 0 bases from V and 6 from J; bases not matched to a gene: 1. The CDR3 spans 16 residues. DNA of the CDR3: TGTGCCAGCAGTTACTCAGGGACTAGCGGGAGCAATGAGCAGTTCTTC. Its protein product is CASSYSGTSGSNEQFF.

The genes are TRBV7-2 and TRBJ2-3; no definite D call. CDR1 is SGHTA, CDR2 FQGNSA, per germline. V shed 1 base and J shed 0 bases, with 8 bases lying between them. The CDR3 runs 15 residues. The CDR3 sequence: CASSLVARSTDTQYF. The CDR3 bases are TGTGCCAGCAGCTTAGTTGCCAGAAGCACAGATACGCAGTATTTT.

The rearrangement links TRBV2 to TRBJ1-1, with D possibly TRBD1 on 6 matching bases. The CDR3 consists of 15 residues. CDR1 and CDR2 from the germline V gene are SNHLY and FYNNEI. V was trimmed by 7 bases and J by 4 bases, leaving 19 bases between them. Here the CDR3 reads CASTPRGGKGTEAFF. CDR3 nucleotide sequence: TGTGCCAGCACTCCCCGGGGGGGCAAGGGCACTGAAGCTTTCTTT.

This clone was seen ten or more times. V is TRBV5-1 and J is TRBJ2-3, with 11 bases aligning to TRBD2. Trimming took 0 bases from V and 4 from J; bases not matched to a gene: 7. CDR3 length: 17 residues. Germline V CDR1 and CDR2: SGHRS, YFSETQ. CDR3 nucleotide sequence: TGCGCCAGCAGCTTGGGTGCTAGCGGGAGGTGGGCAGATACGCAGTATTTT. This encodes CASSLGASGRWADTQYF.

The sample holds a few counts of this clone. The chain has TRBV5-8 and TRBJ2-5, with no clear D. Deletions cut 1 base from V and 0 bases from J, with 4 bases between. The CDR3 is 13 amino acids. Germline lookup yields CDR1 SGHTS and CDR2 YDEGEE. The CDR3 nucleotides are TGTGCCAGCAGCTTGATAGACCAAGAGACCCAGTACTTC. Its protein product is CASSLIDQETQYF. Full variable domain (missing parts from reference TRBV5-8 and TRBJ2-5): EAGVTQSPTHLIKTRGQQATLRCSPISGHTSVYWYQQALGLGLQFLLWYDEGEERNRGNFPPRFSGRQFPNYSSELNVNALELEDSALYLCASSLIDQETQYFGPGTRLLVL.

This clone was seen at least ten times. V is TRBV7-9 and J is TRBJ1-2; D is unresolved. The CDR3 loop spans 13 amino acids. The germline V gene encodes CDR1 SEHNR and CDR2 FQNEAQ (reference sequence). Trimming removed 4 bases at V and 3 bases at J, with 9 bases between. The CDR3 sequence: CASSSRRDYGYTF. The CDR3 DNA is TGTGCCAGCAGCTCCAGGAGGGACTATGGCTACACCTTC. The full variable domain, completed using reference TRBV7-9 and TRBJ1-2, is DTGVSQNPRHKITKRGQNVTFRCDPISEHNRLYWYRQTLGQGPEFLTYFQNEAQLEKSRLLSDRFSAERPKGSFSTLEIQRTEQGDSAMYLCASSSRRDYGYTFGSGTRLTVV.

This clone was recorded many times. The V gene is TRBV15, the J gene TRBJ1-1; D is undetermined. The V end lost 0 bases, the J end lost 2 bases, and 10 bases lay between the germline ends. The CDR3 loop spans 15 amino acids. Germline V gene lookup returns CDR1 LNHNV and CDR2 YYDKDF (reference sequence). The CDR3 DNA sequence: TGTGCCACCAGCAGAGATCGGTTGAGCAACACTGAAGCTTTCTTT. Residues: CATSRDRLSNTEAFF.

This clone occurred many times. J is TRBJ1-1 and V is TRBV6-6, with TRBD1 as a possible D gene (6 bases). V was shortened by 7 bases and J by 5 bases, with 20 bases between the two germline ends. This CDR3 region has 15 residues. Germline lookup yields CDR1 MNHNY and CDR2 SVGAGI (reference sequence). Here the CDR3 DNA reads TGTGCCAGCATCTTTTTTCAACAGGGAGGGACTGAAGCTTTCTTT. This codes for CASIFFQQGGTEAFF.

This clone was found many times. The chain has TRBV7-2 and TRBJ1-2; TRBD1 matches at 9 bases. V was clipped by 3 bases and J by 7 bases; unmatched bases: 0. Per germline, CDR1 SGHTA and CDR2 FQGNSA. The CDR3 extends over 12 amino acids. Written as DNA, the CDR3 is TGTGCCAGCAGCTTGGACAGGGGTGGCTACACCTTC. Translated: CASSLDRGGYTF.

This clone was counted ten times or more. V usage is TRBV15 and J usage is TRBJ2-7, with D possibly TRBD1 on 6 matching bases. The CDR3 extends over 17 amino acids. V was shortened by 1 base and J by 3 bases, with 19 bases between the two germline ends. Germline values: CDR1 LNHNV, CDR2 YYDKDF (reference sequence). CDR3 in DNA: TGTGCCACCAGCAGAGGCTTCCAGGGAAGGGGGAACTACGAGCAGTACGTC. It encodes CATSRGFQGRGNYEQYV.

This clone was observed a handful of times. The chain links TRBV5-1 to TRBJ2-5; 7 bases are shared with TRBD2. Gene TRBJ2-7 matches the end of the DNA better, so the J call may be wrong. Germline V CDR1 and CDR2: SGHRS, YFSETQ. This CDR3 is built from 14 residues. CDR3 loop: CASSLGLAVHEQYF. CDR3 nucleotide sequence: TGCGCCAGCAGCTTGGGACTAGCAGTCCACGAGCAGTACTTC.

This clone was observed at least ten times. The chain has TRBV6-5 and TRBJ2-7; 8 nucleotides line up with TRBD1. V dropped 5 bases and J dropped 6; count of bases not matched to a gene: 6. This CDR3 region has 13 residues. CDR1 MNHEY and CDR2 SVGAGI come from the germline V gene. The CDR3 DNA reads TGTGCCAGCAGTGACGGGACAGGTGGCGAGCAGTACTTC. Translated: CASSDGTGGEQYF.

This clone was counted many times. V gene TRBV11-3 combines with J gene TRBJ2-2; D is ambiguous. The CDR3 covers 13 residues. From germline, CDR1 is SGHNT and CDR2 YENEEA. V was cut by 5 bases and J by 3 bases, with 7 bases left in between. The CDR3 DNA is TGTGCCAGCAGCCGCTATGACACCGGGGAGCTGTTTTTT. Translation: CASSRYDTGELFF.

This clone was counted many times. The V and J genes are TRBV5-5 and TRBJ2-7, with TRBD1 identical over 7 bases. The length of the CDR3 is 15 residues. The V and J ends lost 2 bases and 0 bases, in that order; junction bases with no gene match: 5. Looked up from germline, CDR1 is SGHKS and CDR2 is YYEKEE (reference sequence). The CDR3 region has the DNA TGTGCCAGCAGCTTAACAGGGGTGAGCTCCTACGAGCAGTACGTC. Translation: CASSLTGVSSYEQYV.